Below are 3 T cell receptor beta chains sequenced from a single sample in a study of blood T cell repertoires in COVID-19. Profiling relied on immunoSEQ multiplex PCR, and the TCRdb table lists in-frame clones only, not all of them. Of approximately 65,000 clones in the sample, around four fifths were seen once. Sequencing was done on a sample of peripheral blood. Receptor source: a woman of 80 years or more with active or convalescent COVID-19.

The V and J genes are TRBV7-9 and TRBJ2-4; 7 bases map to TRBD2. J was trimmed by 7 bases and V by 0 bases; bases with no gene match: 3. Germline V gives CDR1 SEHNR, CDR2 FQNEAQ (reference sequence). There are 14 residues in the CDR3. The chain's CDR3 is CASSLAGTMNIQYF. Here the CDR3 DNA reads TGTGCCAGCAGCTTAGCTGGGACTATGAACATTCAGTACTTC.

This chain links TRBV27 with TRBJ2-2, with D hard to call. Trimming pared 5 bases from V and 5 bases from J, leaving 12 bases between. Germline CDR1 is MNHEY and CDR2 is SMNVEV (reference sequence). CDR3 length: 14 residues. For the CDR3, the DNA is TGTGCCAGCAGTCCCCGTTACTCAACCGGGGAGCTGTTTTTT. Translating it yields CASSPRYSTGELFF.

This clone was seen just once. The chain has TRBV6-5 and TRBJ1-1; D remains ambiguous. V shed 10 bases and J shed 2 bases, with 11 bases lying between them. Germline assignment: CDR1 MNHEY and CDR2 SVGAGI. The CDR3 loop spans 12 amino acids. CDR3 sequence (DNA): TGTGCCACCCACCAGGTCAACACTGAAGCTTTCTTT. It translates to CATHQVNTEAFF.